The rows below give T cell receptor beta chains drawn from one sample of a study of radiation and T cells in renal cell carcinoma. The data were produced by immunoSEQ multiplex PCR, yet TCRdb's version contains in-frame clones alone and is incomplete. Seen here are roughly 130,000 clones, roughly four fifths observed once, and the top ten hold over 1.5%. Sequencing was performed on blood, taken from a patient whose treatment included radiotherapy and nephrectomy. These receptors originate from a woman aged 55-69 years with renal cell carcinoma. Each CDR3 is given with its conserved first and last residue. D genes are given only for firm matches. Rows may omit the clone size; those that give it use once, few, many or a size class.

TRBV19	TRBJ2-7	TRBD1	.	TGTGCCAGTAGTAGGACAGGGGGAAACTACGAGCAGTACTTC	CASSRTGGNYEQYF
TRBV4-2	TRBJ1-1	.	.	TGTGCCAGCAGCCAAGAGAAGGGCCGGTCCAACACTGAAGCTTTCTTT	CASSQEKGRSNTEAFF
TRBV27	TRBJ2-7	TRBD1	.	TGTGCCAGCAGTTCCGGGACAGGGGGACACGAGCAGTACTTC	CASSSGTGGHEQYF
TRBV5-4	TRBJ1-6	TRBD1	.	TGTGCCAGCAGCCCGGGACAGGCCAATTCACCCCTCCACTTT	CASSPGQANSPLHF
TRBV5-4	TRBJ2-5	.	once	TGTGCCAGCACCTCAGGGGGGGAGACCCAGTACTTC	CASTSGGETQYF
TRBV7-9	TRBJ1-2	.	.	TGTGCCACCACCTATGGCTACACCTTC	CATTYGYTF
TRBV19	TRBJ1-2	TRBD1	few	TGTGCCAGTAGTCGACAGGGACGCAACTATGGCTACACCTTC	CASSRQGRNYGYTF
TRBV28	TRBJ2-7	.	once	TGTGCCAGCGTAAGGGACACAAACTACGAGCAGTACTTC	CASVRDTNYEQYF
TRBV20-1	TRBJ2-1	.	.	TGCAGTGCTAGTGACAATGAGCAGTTCTTC	CSASDNEQFF
TRBV6-5	TRBJ2-2	TRBD2	.	TGTGCCAGCACCGCCACAAGCGGGAGGCCCGGGGAGCTGTTTTTT	CASTATSGRPGELFF
TRBV6-6	TRBJ2-7	.	.	TGTGCCAGCAGTCGGGGACTGAACTACGAGCAGTACTTC	CASSRGLNYEQYF
TRBV5-1	TRBJ2-5	.	.	TGCGCCAGCAGCTTGGATCCAACCCCAGGCTCCCAAGAGACCCAGTACTTC	CASSLDPTPGSQETQYF
TRBV7-3	TRBJ2-2	.	.	TGTGCCAGCAGCTTGATCGGGAGAGGCACCGGGGAGCTGTTTTTT	CASSLIGRGTGELFF
TRBV7-9	TRBJ1-2	.	.	TGTGCCAGCAGCACTCCCCGGAGGGCCGATGTCTATGGCTACACCTTC	CASSTPRRADVYGYTF
TRBV7-2	TRBJ2-2	.	once	TGTGCCAGCAGCTTAGTTAGTAGGAACACCGGGGAGCTGTTTTTT	CASSLVSRNTGELFF
TRBV5-1	TRBJ2-2	.	.	TGCGCCAGCAGCCCCCAGGTGGGGGCCGACGGGGAGCTGTTTTTT	CASSPQVGADGELFF
TRBV27	TRBJ2-7	TRBD1	.	TGTGCCAGCAGTTTAATAGGGACAGGGGACTACGAGCAGTACTTC	CASSLIGTGDYEQYF
TRBV14	TRBJ2-3	TRBD2	once	TGTGCCAGCAGCCAATCAGCGGGGCCAGGGGATACGCAGTATTTT	CASSQSAGPGDTQYF
TRBV7-9	TRBJ1-3	.	.	TGTGCCAGCAGCTTAATTGACTCTGGAAACACCATATATTTT	CASSLIDSGNTIYF
TRBV20-1	TRBJ2-5	.	.	TGCAGTGCTAGGGGTGCAGAGACCCAGTACTTC	CSARGAETQYF
TRBV5-4	TRBJ2-3	.	.	TGTGCCAGCAGCTTGGGCGGACCCGGCACAGATACGCAGTATTTT	CASSLGGPGTDTQYF
TRBV27	TRBJ1-2	.	.	TGTGCCAGCAGTTTGGAGGGACGCTATGGCTACACCTTC	CASSLEGRYGYTF
TRBV7-9	TRBJ1-6	.	.	TGTGCCAGCAGCGGTCAATTTTTCGGCTATAATTCACCCCTCCACTTT	CASSGQFFGYNSPLHF
TRBV2	TRBJ1-5	TRBD1	.	TGTGCCAGCAGGACCGGACAGGGGAAGGGTCAGCCCCAGCATTTT	CASRTGQGKGQPQHF
TRBV23-1	TRBJ2-5	.	.	TGCGCCAGCAGTCAAGAGGTAGGCAAATCAGAGACCCAGTACTTC	CASSQEVGKSETQYF
TRBV4-1	TRBJ1-2	.	.	TGCGCCAGCAGCCAAGGGGGGAGCGGAAGGTCTGGCTACACCTTC	CASSQGGSGRSGYTF
TRBV19	TRBJ1-5	.	.	TGTGCCAGTATGGGGACACGAGGCAATCAGCCCCAGCATTTT	CASMGTRGNQPQHF
TRBV4-3	TRBJ2-3	.	.	TGCGCCAGCAGCCAAGATTTACAAGGGGGAAGAGATACGCAGTATTTT	CASSQDLQGGRDTQYF
TRBV16	TRBJ2-2	.	.	TGTGCCAGCAGCCAATTACAGTTAGAGACCGGGGAGCTGTTTTTT	CASSQLQLETGELFF
TRBV21-1	TRBJ1-4	.	.	TGTGCCAGCAGCAAAAGCAGGGGAAGGACTTTGGCAACTAATGAAAAACTGTTTTTT	CASSKSRGRTLATNEKLFF
TRBV6-5	TRBJ2-5	TRBD1	.	TGTGCCAGCAGTTTTCCGGGACAGGGGGGGTTGGAGACCCAGTACTTC	CASSFPGQGGLETQYF
TRBV5-6	TRBJ2-7	.	.	TGTGCCAGCAGCTTACCCCCCAGAGAAGGGCAGTACTTC	CASSLPPREGQYF
TRBV28	TRBJ1-4	.	.	TGTGCCAGCAGTTCCCGGGCATTGGGTGAAAAACTGTTTTTT	CASSSRALGEKLFF